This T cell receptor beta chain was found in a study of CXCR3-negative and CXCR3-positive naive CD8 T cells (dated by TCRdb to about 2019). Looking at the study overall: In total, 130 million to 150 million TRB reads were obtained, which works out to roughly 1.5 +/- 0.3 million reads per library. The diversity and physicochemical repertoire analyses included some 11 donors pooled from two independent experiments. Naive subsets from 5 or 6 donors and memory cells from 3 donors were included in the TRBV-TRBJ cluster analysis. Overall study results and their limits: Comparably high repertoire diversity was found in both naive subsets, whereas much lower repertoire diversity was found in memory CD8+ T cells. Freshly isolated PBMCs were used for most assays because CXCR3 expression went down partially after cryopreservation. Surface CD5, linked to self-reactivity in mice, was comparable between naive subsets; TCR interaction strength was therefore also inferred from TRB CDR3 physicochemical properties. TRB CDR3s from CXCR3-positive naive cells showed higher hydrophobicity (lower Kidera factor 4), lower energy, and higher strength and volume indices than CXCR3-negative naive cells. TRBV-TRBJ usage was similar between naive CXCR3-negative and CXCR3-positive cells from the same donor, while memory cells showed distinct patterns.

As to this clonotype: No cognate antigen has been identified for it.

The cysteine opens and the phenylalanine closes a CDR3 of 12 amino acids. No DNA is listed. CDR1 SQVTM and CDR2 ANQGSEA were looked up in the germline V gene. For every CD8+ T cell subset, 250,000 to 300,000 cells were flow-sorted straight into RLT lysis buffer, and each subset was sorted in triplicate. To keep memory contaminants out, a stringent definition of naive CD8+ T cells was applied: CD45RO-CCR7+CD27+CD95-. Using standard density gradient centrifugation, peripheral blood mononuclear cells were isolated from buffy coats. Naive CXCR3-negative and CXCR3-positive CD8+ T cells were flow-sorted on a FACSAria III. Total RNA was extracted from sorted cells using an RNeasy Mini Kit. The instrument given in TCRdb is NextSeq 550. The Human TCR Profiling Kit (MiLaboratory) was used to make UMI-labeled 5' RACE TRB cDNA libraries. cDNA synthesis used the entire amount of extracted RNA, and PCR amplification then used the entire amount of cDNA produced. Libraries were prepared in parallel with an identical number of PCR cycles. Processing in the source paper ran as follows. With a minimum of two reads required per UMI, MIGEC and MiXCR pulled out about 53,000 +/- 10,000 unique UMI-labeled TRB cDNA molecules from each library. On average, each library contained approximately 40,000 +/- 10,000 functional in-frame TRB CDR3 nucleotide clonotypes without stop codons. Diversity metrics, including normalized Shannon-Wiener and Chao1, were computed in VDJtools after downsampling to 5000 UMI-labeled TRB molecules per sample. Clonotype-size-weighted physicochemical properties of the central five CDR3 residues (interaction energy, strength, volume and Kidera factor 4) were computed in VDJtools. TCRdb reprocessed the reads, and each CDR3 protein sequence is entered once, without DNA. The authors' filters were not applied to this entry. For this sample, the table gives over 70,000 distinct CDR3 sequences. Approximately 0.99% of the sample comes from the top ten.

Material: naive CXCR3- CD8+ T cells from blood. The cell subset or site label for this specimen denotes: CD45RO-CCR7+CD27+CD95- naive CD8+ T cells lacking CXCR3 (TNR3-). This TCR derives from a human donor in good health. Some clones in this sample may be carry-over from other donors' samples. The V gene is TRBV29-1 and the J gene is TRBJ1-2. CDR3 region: CSVVGRLGGYTF.